This TCR beta chain was recovered during a study of cytomegalovirus exposure and HLA in healthy donors. Across the whole study: Early on, a data release was issued that held tens of millions of unique TCRs from HLA-typed donors. The study, taken as a whole, reports: CMV serostatus was the sole immune exposure information available. Cytomegalovirus association was assigned to approximately 180 TCR beta chains.

A word on this clone: Its antigen remains unknown.

Primers included in the PCR were 60 Vbeta and 13 Jbeta primers. The method was immunoSEQ multiplex PCR; TCRdb's version includes in-frame clones alone and lacks a portion of them. The sample consists of fewer than 200,000 clones, 72% of them appearing once. Source material: PBMCs. This clonotype originated in a human donor in good health.

The CDR3 DNA follows: TGTGCCAGCAGGCGTCCGGGACTAGCGGGGGAGACCCAGTACTTC. It encodes CASRRPGLAGETQYF. The rearrangement uses TRBV2 and TRBJ2-5; TRBD2 matches at 13 bases. Germline CDR1 reads SNHLY; CDR2 reads FYNNEI. V was clipped by 6 bases and J by 5 bases; unmatched bases: 6. This CDR3 is built from 15 residues.